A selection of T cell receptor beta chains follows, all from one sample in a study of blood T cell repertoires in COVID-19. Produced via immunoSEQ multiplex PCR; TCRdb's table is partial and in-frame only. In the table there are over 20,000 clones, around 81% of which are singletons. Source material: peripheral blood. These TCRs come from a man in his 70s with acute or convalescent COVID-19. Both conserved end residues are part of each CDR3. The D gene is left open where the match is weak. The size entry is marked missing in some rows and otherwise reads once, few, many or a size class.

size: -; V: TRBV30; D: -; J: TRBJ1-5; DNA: TGTGCCTGGAGCGCCCGCGGGGGCGCGGGCAATCAGCCCCAGCATTTT; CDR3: CAWSARGGAGNQPQHF
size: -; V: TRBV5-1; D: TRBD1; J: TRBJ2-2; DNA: TGCGCCAGCAGCTTGGGGGGACAGGGATACACCGGGGAGCTGTTTTTT; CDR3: CASSLGGQGYTGELFF
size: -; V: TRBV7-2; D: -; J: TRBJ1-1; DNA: TGTGCCAGCAGCTTAGGGCAGGGAAGCACTGAAGCTTTCTTT; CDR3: CASSLGQGSTEAFF
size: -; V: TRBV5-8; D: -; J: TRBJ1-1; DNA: TGTGCCAGCGCCCGCGACAAAGGTTTTGGCACTGAAGCTTTCTTT; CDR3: CASARDKGFGTEAFF
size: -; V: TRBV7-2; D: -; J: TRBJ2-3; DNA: TGTGCCAGCAGCTTGACCCCACTACAGGGTAGAACAGATACGCAGTATTTT; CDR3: CASSLTPLQGRTDTQYF
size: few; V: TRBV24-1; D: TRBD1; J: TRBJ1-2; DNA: TGTGCCACCAGTCCCGGGACAGGGGGCGTCGATGGCTACACCTTC; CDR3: CATSPGTGGVDGYTF
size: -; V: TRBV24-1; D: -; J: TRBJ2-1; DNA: TGTGCCACCAGTGATTTGGTCGGATACGGGAACAATGAGCAGTTCTTC; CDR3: CATSDLVGYGNNEQFF
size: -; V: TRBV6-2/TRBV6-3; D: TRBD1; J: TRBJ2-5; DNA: TGTGCCAGCAGTTACACAGGGGGCCAGACCCAGTACTTC; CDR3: CASSYTGGQTQYF
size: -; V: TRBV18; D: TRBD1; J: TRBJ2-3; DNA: TGTGCCAGCTCTCCTCCGGGACAGAGCACAGATACGCAGTATTTT; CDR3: CASSPPGQSTDTQYF
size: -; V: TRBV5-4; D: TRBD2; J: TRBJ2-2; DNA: TGTGCCAGCAGCTCCCCGGGACTAGCGCGACGGGACACCGGGGAGCTGTTTTTT; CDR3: CASSSPGLARRDTGELFF
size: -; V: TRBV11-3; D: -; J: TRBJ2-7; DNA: TGTGCCAGCAGCCCCCAGGGGGGAACGGCGACCTACGAGCAGTACTTC; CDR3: CASSPQGGTATYEQYF
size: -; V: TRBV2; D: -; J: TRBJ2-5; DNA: TGTGCCAGCAGGCGGGACGGGGAGACCCAGTACTTC; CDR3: CASRRDGETQYF
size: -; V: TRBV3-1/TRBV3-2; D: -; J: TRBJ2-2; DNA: TGTGCCAGCAGCCAAGCAGGGGTGCCCGGGGAGCTGTTTTTT; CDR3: CASSQAGVPGELFF
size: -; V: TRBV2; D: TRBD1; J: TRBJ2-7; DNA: TGTGCCAGCAGTCTACAGGGGGGTGCCTACGAGCAGTACTTC; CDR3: CASSLQGGAYEQYF
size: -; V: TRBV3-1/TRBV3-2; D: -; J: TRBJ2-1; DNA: TGTGCCAGCAGCCAAGTAGGGAGGGGGGGCCTCGACAATGAGCAGTTCTTC; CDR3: CASSQVGRGGLDNEQFF
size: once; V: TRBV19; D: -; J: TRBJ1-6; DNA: TGTGCCAGTAGTGGGGCCAGTGATCTCGATTCACCCCTCCACTTT; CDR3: CASSGASDLDSPLHF
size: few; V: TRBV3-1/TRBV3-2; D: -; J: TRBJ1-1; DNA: TGTGCCAGCAGCCCACAGGGCGCTGAAGCTTTCTTT; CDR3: CASSPQGAEAFF
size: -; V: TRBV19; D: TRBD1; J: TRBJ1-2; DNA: TGTGCCAGTAGTTACCGGGACAGCTATAACTATGGCTACACCTTC; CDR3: CASSYRDSYNYGYTF
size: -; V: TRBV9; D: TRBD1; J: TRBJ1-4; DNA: TGTGCCAGCAGCGTAGCCGCACAGGGGGTAAAACTGTTTTTT; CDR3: CASSVAAQGVKLFF
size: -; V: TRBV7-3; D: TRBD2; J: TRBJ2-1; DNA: TGTGCCAGCGGGACTAGCGGGGGTGATGAGCAGTTCTTC; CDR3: CASGTSGGDEQFF
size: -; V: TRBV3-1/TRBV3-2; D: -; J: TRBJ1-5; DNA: TGTGCCAGCAGCCAAGATCGGGTAGGAAACCAGCCCCAGCATTTT; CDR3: CASSQDRVGNQPQHF
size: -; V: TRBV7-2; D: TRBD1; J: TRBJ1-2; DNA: TGTGCCAGCAGCGTGGGGACAGGGGCCTACTATGGCTACACCTTC; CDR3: CASSVGTGAYYGYTF
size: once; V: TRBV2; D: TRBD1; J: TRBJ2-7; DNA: TGTGCCAGCAGAGCTGGACAGGGAAGATCCTACGAGCAGTACTTC; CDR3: CASRAGQGRSYEQYF
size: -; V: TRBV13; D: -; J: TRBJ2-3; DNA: TGTGCCAGCAGCTTGGGCAGCACAGATACGCAGTATTTT; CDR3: CASSLGSTDTQYF
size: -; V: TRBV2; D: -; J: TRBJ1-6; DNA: TGTGCCAGCAGTGAGGAGGAATCCGATTCACCCCTCCACTTT; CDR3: CASSEEESDSPLHF
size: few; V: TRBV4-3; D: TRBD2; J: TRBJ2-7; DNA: TGCGCCAGCAGCCTTCATCCGGGACTAGCGATCTACGAGCAGTACTTC; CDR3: CASSLHPGLAIYEQYF
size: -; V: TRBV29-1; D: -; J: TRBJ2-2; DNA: TGCAGCGTTGTGCAGGGTCTAGCCGGGGAGCTGTTTTTT; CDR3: CSVVQGLAGELFF
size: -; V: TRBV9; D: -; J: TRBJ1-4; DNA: TGTGCCAGCAGCGCGACACCCGAGGGCACTAATGAAAAACTGTTTTTT; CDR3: CASSATPEGTNEKLFF
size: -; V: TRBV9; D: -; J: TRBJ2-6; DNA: TGTGCCAGCAGCGTTTTCTCTAACGTCCTGACTTTC; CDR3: CASSVFSNVLTF
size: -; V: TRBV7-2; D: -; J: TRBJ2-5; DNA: TGTGCCAGCAGCCCCAGGGAATCCCAGCCTGGGACCCAGTACTTC; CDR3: CASSPRESQPGTQYF
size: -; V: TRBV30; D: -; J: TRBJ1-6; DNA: TGTGCCTGGAGATACCCGCGGTGGCCGAATTCACCCCTCCACTTT; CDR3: CAWRYPRWPNSPLHF
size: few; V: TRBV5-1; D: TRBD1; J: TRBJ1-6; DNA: TGCGCCAGCAGCTTGGGAGGCACAGGGGGCAGTTCACCCCTCCACTTT; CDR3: CASSLGGTGGSSPLHF
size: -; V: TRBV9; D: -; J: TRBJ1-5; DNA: TGTGCCAGCAGCGTAGGGTCTAGTTACAATCAGCCCCAGCATTTT; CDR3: CASSVGSSYNQPQHF
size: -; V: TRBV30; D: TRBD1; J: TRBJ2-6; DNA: TGTGCCGCCCGGGGGACAGGCCGCTCTGGGGCCAACGTCCTGACTTTC; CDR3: CAARGTGRSGANVLTF
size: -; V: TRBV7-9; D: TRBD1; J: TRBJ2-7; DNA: TGTGCCAGCAGCTTGGGACAGGGGTTAGACGAGCAGTACTTC; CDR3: CASSLGQGLDEQYF
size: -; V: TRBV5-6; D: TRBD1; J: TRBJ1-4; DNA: TGTGCCAGCACCTTGAGGACAGGACTAAATGAAAAACTGTTTTTT; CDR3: CASTLRTGLNEKLFF
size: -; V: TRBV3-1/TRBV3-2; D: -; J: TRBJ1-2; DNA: TGTGCCAGCAGCCCCCTGGGGGCCTATGGCTACACCTTC; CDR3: CASSPLGAYGYTF